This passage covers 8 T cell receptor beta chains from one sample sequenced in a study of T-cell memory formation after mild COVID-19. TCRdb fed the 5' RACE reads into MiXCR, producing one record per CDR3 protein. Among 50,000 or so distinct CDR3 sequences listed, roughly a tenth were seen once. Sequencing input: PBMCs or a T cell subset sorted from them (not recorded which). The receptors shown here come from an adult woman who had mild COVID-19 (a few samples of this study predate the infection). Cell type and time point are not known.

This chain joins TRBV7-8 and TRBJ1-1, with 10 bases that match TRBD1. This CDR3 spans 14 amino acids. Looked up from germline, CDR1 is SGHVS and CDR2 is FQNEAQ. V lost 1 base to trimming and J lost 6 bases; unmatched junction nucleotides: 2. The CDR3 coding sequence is TGTGCCAGCAGCTTAGAAGGGACAGGGGCTGAAGCTTTCTTT. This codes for CASSLEGTGAEAFF.

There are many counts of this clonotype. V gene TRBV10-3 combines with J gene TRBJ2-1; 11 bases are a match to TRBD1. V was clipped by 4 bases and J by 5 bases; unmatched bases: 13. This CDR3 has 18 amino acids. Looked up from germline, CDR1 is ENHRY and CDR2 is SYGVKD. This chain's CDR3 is CAISANAPGTGGDNEQFF. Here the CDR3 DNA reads TGTGCCATCAGTGCAAATGCCCCGGGGACAGGGGGGGACAATGAGCAGTTCTTC.

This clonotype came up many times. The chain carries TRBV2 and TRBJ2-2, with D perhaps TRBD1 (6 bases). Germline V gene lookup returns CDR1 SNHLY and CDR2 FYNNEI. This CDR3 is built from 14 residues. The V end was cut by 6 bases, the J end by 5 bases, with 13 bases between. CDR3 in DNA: TGTGCCAGCAGGGCCCGCGGACAGACCGGGGAGCTGTTTTTT. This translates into CASRARGQTGELFF.

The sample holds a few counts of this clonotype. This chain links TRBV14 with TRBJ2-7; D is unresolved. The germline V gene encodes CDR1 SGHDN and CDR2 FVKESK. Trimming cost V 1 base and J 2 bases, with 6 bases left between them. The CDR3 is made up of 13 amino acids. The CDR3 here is CASSQAPPYEQYF. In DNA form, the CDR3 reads TGTGCCAGCAGCCAAGCCCCCCCCTACGAGCAGTACTTC. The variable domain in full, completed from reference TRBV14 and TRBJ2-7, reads EAGVTQFPSHSVIEKGQTVTLRCDPISGHDNLYWYRRVMGKEIKFLLHFVKESKQDESGMPNNRFLAERTGGTYSTLKVQPAELEDSGVYFCASSQAPPYEQYFGPGTRLTVT.

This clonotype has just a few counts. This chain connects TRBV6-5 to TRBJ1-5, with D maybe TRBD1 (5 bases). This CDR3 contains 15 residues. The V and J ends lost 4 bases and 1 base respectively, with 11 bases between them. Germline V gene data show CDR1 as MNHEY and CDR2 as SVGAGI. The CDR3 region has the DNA TGTGCCAGCAGTTTCCGGGGGGAGAGCAATCAGCCCCAGCATTTT. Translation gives CASSFRGESNQPQHF.

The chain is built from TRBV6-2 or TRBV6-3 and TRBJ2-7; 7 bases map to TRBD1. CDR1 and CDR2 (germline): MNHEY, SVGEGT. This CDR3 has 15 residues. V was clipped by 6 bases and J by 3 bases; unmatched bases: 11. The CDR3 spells CASSHGLTGNYEQYF. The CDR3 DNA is TGTGCCAGCAGCCACGGGTTGACAGGGAACTACGAGCAGTACTTC.

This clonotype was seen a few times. CDR3 DNA sequence: TGTGCCAGCAGCTTGGCAGGGGGAAGAGGTGGCTACACCTTC. It specifies CASSLAGGRGGYTF. The chain recombines TRBV7-9 with TRBJ1-2, with 7 bases matching TRBD1. Trimming at V came to 3 bases and at J to 7 bases, leaving 8 bases not matched to a gene. Germline CDR1 and CDR2: SEHNR and FQNEAQ (reference sequence). CDR3 length: 14 amino acids.

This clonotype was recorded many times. CDR3: CASSYSEGMSVQFF. The CDR3 DNA is TGTGCCAGCAGTTACTCGGAGGGAATGTCTGTGCAGTTCTTC. The chain links TRBV6-5 to TRBJ2-1; tentatively, D is TRBD2 (6 bases). From germline, CDR1 is MNHEY and CDR2 SVGAGI. The CDR3 sequence is 14 residues long. V was clipped by 0 bases and J by 12 bases, with 15 bases between them.